This is a list of T cell receptor beta chains from one sample in a study of shared clonotypes between healthy human individuals. Data came from immunoSEQ multiplex PCR; TCRdb stores just in-frame clones and leaves some out. The sample includes more than 2 million clones, approximately 94% seen only once; the top ten take around 0.13%. The sequenced sample was naive CD4+ T cells sorted from blood. All receptors come from a man between 18 and 35 years old in good health. The CDR3 runs from the conserved cysteine through the conserved F or W. Each record gives: CDR3 protein, CDR3 DNA, V gene, CDR3 length, J gene, clone size, D gene. The D gene is left open where the match is weak. Some rows mark clone size as missing; the rest say once, few, many or name a class of expanded clone.

CDR3aa: CASSQDRGGRAGDTQYF
CDR3nt: TGCGCCAGCAGCCAAGATCGCGGCGGGAGGGCCGGAGATACGCAGTATTTT
v_gene: TRBV4-3
len: 17
j_gene: TRBJ2-3
abundance: .
d_gene: TRBD2

CDR3aa: CASSLGKSGNTIYF
CDR3nt: TGTGCCAGCAGCTTAGGCAAGTCTGGAAACACCATATATTTT
v_gene: TRBV7-2
len: 14
j_gene: TRBJ1-3
abundance: .
d_gene: .

CDR3aa: CASRATRGKIYGYTF
CDR3nt: TGTGCCAGCAGGGCGACACGAGGGAAAATATATGGCTACACCTTC
v_gene: TRBV27
len: 15
j_gene: TRBJ1-2
abundance: .
d_gene: .

CDR3aa: CASSVQGTGELFF
CDR3nt: TGTGCCAGCAGTGTGCAGGGTACCGGGGAGCTGTTTTTT
v_gene: TRBV2
len: 13
j_gene: TRBJ2-2
abundance: once
d_gene: .

CDR3aa: CASSLGQNYEQYF
CDR3nt: TGTGCCAGCTCACTAGGACAGAACTACGAGCAGTACTTC
v_gene: TRBV18
len: 13
j_gene: TRBJ2-7
abundance: .
d_gene: .

CDR3aa: CATSWGGTNEKLFF
CDR3nt: TGTGCCACCTCCTGGGGAGGAACTAATGAAAAACTGTTTTTT
v_gene: TRBV28
len: 14
j_gene: TRBJ1-4
abundance: .
d_gene: .

CDR3aa: CASSIVAASSYEQYF
CDR3nt: TGTGCCAGTAGTATAGTGGCGGCTTCCTCCTACGAGCAGTACTTC
v_gene: TRBV19
len: 15
j_gene: TRBJ2-7
abundance: .
d_gene: .

CDR3aa: CASSLRTGSTQETQYF
CDR3nt: TGTGCCAGCAGTTTACGGACAGGAAGCACCCAAGAGACCCAGTACTTC
v_gene: TRBV6-5
len: 16
j_gene: TRBJ2-5
abundance: .
d_gene: TRBD1

CDR3aa: CASSLNRGTSGFNEQFF
CDR3nt: TGCGCCAGCAGCCTTAATCGCGGGACTAGCGGATTCAATGAGCAGTTCTTC
v_gene: TRBV4-3
len: 17
j_gene: TRBJ2-1
abundance: .
d_gene: TRBD2

CDR3aa: CASSSTNVEYF
CDR3nt: TGTGCCAGCAGCTCGACCAATGTGGAGTACTTC
v_gene: TRBV5-8
len: 11
j_gene: TRBJ2-7
abundance: .
d_gene: .

CDR3aa: CASSLVRQGAGYTF
CDR3nt: TGTGCCAGCAGCTTAGTTCGCCAGGGGGCAGGCTACACCTTC
v_gene: TRBV7-2
len: 14
j_gene: TRBJ1-2
abundance: .
d_gene: TRBD1

CDR3aa: CASSREGASWTEAFF
CDR3nt: TGTGCCAGCTCACGAGAAGGGGCGAGTTGGACTGAAGCTTTCTTT
v_gene: TRBV18
len: 15
j_gene: TRBJ1-1
abundance: .
d_gene: .

CDR3aa: CASSLAPGQVGTEAFF
CDR3nt: TGTGCCAGCAGCTTGGCCCCGGGACAGGTAGGCACTGAAGCTTTCTTT
v_gene: TRBV5-4
len: 16
j_gene: TRBJ1-1
abundance: .
d_gene: TRBD1

CDR3aa: CASSYSLVVAYEQYF
CDR3nt: TGTGCCAGCAGTTACAGTCTAGTCGTGGCCTACGAGCAGTACTTC
v_gene: TRBV6-6
len: 15
j_gene: TRBJ2-7
abundance: .
d_gene: .

CDR3aa: CASSLIQGYSNEKLFF
CDR3nt: TGTGCCAGCAGCTTAATACAGGGGTACTCTAATGAAAAACTGTTTTTT
v_gene: TRBV7-2
len: 16
j_gene: TRBJ1-4
abundance: .
d_gene: TRBD1

CDR3aa: CASSYAGGLYGYTF
CDR3nt: TGTGCCAGCAGTTATGCAGGGGGCCTCTATGGCTACACCTTC
v_gene: TRBV6-6
len: 14
j_gene: TRBJ1-2
abundance: once
d_gene: TRBD1

CDR3aa: CASSLSGEVSYNEQFF
CDR3nt: TGCGCCAGCAGCTTGTCAGGGGAGGTCTCCTACAATGAGCAGTTCTTC
v_gene: TRBV5-1
len: 16
j_gene: TRBJ2-1
abundance: .
d_gene: .

CDR3aa: CASSNRDSGNTIYF
CDR3nt: TGTGCCAGCAGTAACCGGGACTCTGGAAACACCATATATTTT
v_gene: TRBV6-5
len: 14
j_gene: TRBJ1-3
abundance: .
d_gene: .

CDR3aa: CAISEAGRLTEAFF
CDR3nt: TGTGCCATCAGTGAAGCGGGAAGGTTAACTGAAGCTTTCTTT
v_gene: TRBV10-3
len: 14
j_gene: TRBJ1-1
abundance: .
d_gene: .

CDR3aa: CASSLVDTIYF
CDR3nt: TGTGCCAGCAGCTTGGTCGACACCATATATTTT
v_gene: TRBV5-6
len: 11
j_gene: TRBJ1-3
abundance: .
d_gene: .

CDR3aa: CASSLVGSGNTIYF
CDR3nt: TGTGCCAGCAGCTTAGTTGGCTCTGGAAACACCATATATTTT
v_gene: TRBV7-9
len: 14
j_gene: TRBJ1-3
abundance: .
d_gene: .

CDR3aa: CASTHWTSTRGTDTQYF
CDR3nt: TGCGCCAGCACCCATTGGACTAGTACGAGAGGTACAGATACGCAGTATTTT
v_gene: TRBV4-3
len: 17
j_gene: TRBJ2-3
abundance: once
d_gene: TRBD2

CDR3aa: CASSVVATVYNEQFF
CDR3nt: TGTGCCAGCAGTGTAGTAGCAACCGTGTACAATGAGCAGTTCTTC
v_gene: TRBV2
len: 15
j_gene: TRBJ2-1
abundance: .
d_gene: .

CDR3aa: CASSDGGGLPLHF
CDR3nt: TGTGCCAGCAGTGATGGGGGGGGTTTACCCCTCCACTTT
v_gene: TRBV6-1
len: 13
j_gene: TRBJ1-6
abundance: .
d_gene: .

CDR3aa: CASSLAATSNTEAFF
CDR3nt: TGTGCCAGCAGCTTGGCAGCGACGTCGAACACTGAAGCTTTCTTT
v_gene: TRBV5-4
len: 15
j_gene: TRBJ1-1
abundance: .
d_gene: .

CDR3aa: CASSPPRTVSSYEQYF
CDR3nt: TGTGCCAGCTCACCACCCAGGACAGTGAGCTCCTACGAGCAGTACTTC
v_gene: TRBV18
len: 16
j_gene: TRBJ2-7
abundance: .
d_gene: .

CDR3aa: CASSLAARSYEQYF
CDR3nt: TGTGCCAGCAGTTTGGCGGCGCGCTCCTACGAGCAGTACTTC
v_gene: TRBV27
len: 14
j_gene: TRBJ2-7
abundance: few
d_gene: .

CDR3aa: CASSVGQGATDTQYF
CDR3nt: TGCGCCAGCAGCGTAGGACAGGGGGCGACAGATACGCAGTATTTT
v_gene: TRBV10-2
len: 15
j_gene: TRBJ2-3
abundance: .
d_gene: TRBD1

CDR3aa: CASSSVRPSYGYTF
CDR3nt: TGTGCCAGCAGTTCAGTTCGGCCCTCCTATGGCTACACCTTC
v_gene: TRBV27
len: 14
j_gene: TRBJ1-2
abundance: .
d_gene: .

CDR3aa: CASSLEAGGYEQYF
CDR3nt: TGTGCCAGCAGCTTAGAAGCGGGAGGCTACGAGCAGTACTTC
v_gene: TRBV7-2
len: 14
j_gene: TRBJ2-7
abundance: .
d_gene: TRBD2

CDR3aa: CASSLGQGFNEKLFF
CDR3nt: TGTGCCAGCAGCTTGGGACAGGGCTTTAATGAAAAACTGTTTTTT
v_gene: TRBV11-2
len: 15
j_gene: TRBJ1-4
abundance: .
d_gene: TRBD1

CDR3aa: CASSLGTTGGGYEQYF
CDR3nt: TGTGCCAGCAGCTTAGGGACGACAGGGGGCGGTTACGAGCAGTACTTC
v_gene: TRBV7-2
len: 16
j_gene: TRBJ2-7
abundance: .
d_gene: TRBD1

CDR3aa: CASSSWAGVYSPLHF
CDR3nt: TGCGCCAGCAGCTCCTGGGCGGGGGTATATTCACCCCTCCACTTT
v_gene: TRBV5-1
len: 15
j_gene: TRBJ1-6
abundance: .
d_gene: .

CDR3aa: CASSPWGTGGTDTQYF
CDR3nt: TGTGCCAGCAGCCCCTGGGGGACAGGGGGCACAGATACGCAGTATTTT
v_gene: TRBV7-3
len: 16
j_gene: TRBJ2-3
abundance: once
d_gene: TRBD1

CDR3aa: CASSPGLAGAQETQYF
CDR3nt: TGCGCCAGCAGCCCCGGGCTAGCGGGGGCCCAGGAGACCCAGTACTTC
v_gene: TRBV5-1
len: 16
j_gene: TRBJ2-5
abundance: .
d_gene: TRBD2

CDR3aa: CASTFGQSSPLHF
CDR3nt: TGTGCCAGCACCTTTGGGCAGTCTTCACCCCTCCACTTT
v_gene: TRBV7-8
len: 13
j_gene: TRBJ1-6
abundance: .
d_gene: .

CDR3aa: CASNQAGPTYEQYF
CDR3nt: TGTGCCAGTAATCAAGCGGGACCTACCTACGAGCAGTACTTC
v_gene: TRBV19
len: 14
j_gene: TRBJ2-7
abundance: .
d_gene: TRBD2

CDR3aa: CASSFGLAGPNTGELFF
CDR3nt: TGTGCCAGCAGCTTTGGACTAGCGGGGCCGAACACCGGGGAGCTGTTTTTT
v_gene: TRBV13
len: 17
j_gene: TRBJ2-2
abundance: .
d_gene: TRBD2

CDR3aa: CASSPFLPGDRGHYGYTF
CDR3nt: TGTGCCAGCAGCCCCTTCCTTCCAGGGGACAGGGGGCACTATGGCTACACCTTC
v_gene: TRBV11-2
len: 18
j_gene: TRBJ1-2
abundance: .
d_gene: TRBD1

CDR3aa: CASRTGGINQPQHF
CDR3nt: TGTGCCAGCAGGACAGGGGGCATCAATCAGCCCCAGCATTTT
v_gene: TRBV2
len: 14
j_gene: TRBJ1-5
abundance: .
d_gene: TRBD1

CDR3aa: CASSSSTGVSTDTQYF
CDR3nt: TGTGCCAGCAGCTCCTCGACGGGGGTGTCGACAGATACGCAGTATTTT
v_gene: TRBV7-6
len: 16
j_gene: TRBJ2-3
abundance: .
d_gene: .

CDR3aa: CASSGGPGTDTQYF
CDR3nt: TGTGCCAGCAGTGGAGGGCCGGGCACAGATACGCAGTATTTT
v_gene: TRBV6-6
len: 14
j_gene: TRBJ2-3
abundance: .
d_gene: .

CDR3aa: CASSQDAPGYSNQPQHF
CDR3nt: TGTGCCAGCAGCCAAGATGCCCCAGGTTATAGCAATCAGCCCCAGCATTTT
v_gene: TRBV14
len: 17
j_gene: TRBJ1-5
abundance: .
d_gene: .

CDR3aa: CAWAGAKNIQYF
CDR3nt: TGTGCCTGGGCTGGAGCCAAAAACATTCAGTACTTC
v_gene: TRBV30
len: 12
j_gene: TRBJ2-4
abundance: .
d_gene: .

CDR3aa: CAISARGDNSPLHF
CDR3nt: TGTGCCATCAGTGCTAGGGGGGATAATTCACCCCTCCACTTT
v_gene: TRBV10-3
len: 14
j_gene: TRBJ1-6
abundance: .
d_gene: .

CDR3aa: CASRLTGGLETQYF
CDR3nt: TGTGCCAGCAGATTAACAGGCGGGTTGGAGACCCAGTACTTC
v_gene: TRBV7-2
len: 14
j_gene: TRBJ2-5
abundance: .
d_gene: .

CDR3aa: CASSFTDTQYF
CDR3nt: TGTGCCAGCAGCTTCACAGATACGCAGTATTTT
v_gene: TRBV5-4
len: 11
j_gene: TRBJ2-3
abundance: .
d_gene: .